Sequencing of this T cell receptor beta chain was carried out in a study of intratumoral heterogeneity in liver cancer. General study results and limits: A noted limitation was under-sampling of tumor-infiltrating lymphocytes.

V shed 2 bases, J shed 5 bases, and the junction held 7 bases outside the gene matches. From germline, CDR1 is MNHEY and CDR2 SVGAGI. The CDR3 is made up of 16 amino acids. TCRdb keeps only in-frame clones here, not all; method: immunoSEQ multiplex PCR. The sample lists over 20,000 clones; around 67% were seen once. Early-stage hepatocellular carcinoma patients were treatment-naïve prior to resection. To note about this clone: Its antigen is unknown.

The sample consisted of tumor-adjacent normal tissue, taken before any cancer treatment. The chain recombines TRBV6-5 with TRBJ1-3, with 9 bases matching TRBD1. The TCR comes from a woman aged 70-85 years with hepatocellular carcinoma. DNA for the CDR3: TGTGCCAGCAGTTACCAGGGACAGGGTGTCAGAAACACCATATATTTT. As protein: CASSYQGQGVRNTIYF.